This T cell receptor beta chain derives from a study of cytomegalovirus exposure and HLA in healthy donors. Both 60 Vbeta primers and 13 Jbeta primers went into the PCR. TCRdb keeps only in-frame clones here, not all; method: immunoSEQ multiplex PCR. The sample records a few hundred thousand clones, approximately 84% being singletons. To note about this clone: Its antigen remains unidentified.

V was cut by 1 base and J by 0 bases, with 12 bases left in between. The germline V gene encodes CDR1 SGHVS and CDR2 FQNEAQ. CDR3 size: 16 residues. Findings and caveats of the study: The authors considered a cluster of highly shared sequence variants likely to be a sequencing artifact.

This chain connects TRBV7-8 to TRBJ1-1, with D perhaps matching TRBD1 (6 bases). The specimen sequenced was PBMCs. The TCR originated in a woman between 40 and 55 years old in good health and CMV-seronegative. As DNA, the CDR3 is TGTGCCAGCAGCTTAGAGTTTCACAGGGTGAACACTGAAGCTTTCTTT. Translation gives CASSLEFHRVNTEAFF.